This TCR beta chain stems from a study of cytomegalovirus exposure and HLA in healthy donors (dated by TCRdb to 2015 to 2018). With respect to the entire study: An earlier analysis of fewer than 750 of the donors reported over 250 Gb of sequence data and 95 million to 130 million unique TCR beta sequences obtained from about 179 million T cells. About 330 gigabases of sequencing data and around 85 million unique TCR sequences made up an early release that covered 640 HLA-typed donors. The genetic ancestry cluster associated with self-reported Caucasian donors included around four fifths of the approximately 400 genotyped donors. The aim of the study was to test whether cataloging public T cell receptors could identify signatures of past pathogen exposure. The T cell repertoires of around 730 subjects were profiled by immunosequencing and related to cytomegalovirus serostatus. In addition to the first cohort of 666 subjects, a separate validation cohort of some 120 different subjects was used. To predict cytomegalovirus infection status, the study combined high-throughput TCR immunosequencing, statistical association of individual TCRs with disease status, and machine learning. A later analysis re-examined previously published TCR beta repertoires from roughly 720 donors and added high-resolution HLA genotyping to investigate patterns of TCR occurrence. In the later analysis, no new phenotypic data were used to find candidate immune exposures; instead, reliance was placed on TCR beta sequences and their occurrence across donors. To decide whether each TCR beta V gene segment behaved as functional or pseudogenic, an earlier analysis of over 500 of the donors relied on high-throughput TCR beta sequencing. Alongside the repertoire data, information on donor age, sex, ethnicity and CMV serostatus was compiled. Genome-wide SNP genotypes for about 55% of the 666 donors were used in a later genetic analysis, which treated that subset as a discovery cohort. All discovery cohort repertoires had been generated on a single sequencing platform. Both class I and class II loci were covered by HLA typing, at four-digit resolution. The number of donors typed differed by locus, with roughly 620-640 for A, B, C, DRB1 and DQB1, roughly 520 for DQA1, 600 to 610 for DPA1, and some 440 for DPB1. Four to six DR-DQ haplotypes were handled as single units for association and clustering, since linkage in the cohort was strong. Among roughly 370 genotyped donors of the cohort, an average of around 240,000 unique TCR beta nucleotide sequences were sequenced per donor, about a sixth of them non-productive.

The germline V gene provides CDR1 MDHEN and CDR2 SYDVKM. The germline ends are 11 bases apart after V is trimmed by 2 bases and J by 6 bases. The cysteine opens and the phenylalanine closes a CDR3 of 14 amino acids. The CDR3 DNA has 42 bases and is translated from base 1. What the study reported, not specific to this receptor: Cytomegalovirus status was reported to be diagnosed by the classifier with high specificity and sensitivity in both the original and validation cohorts. According to a later analysis, most CMV-associated TCR beta chains appeared to be HLA-restricted, and the HLA associations seemed to be driven largely by CMV exposure. In vitro tests confirmed that a few of the cytomegalovirus-associated TCR beta chains recognize cytomegalovirus antigens. While some public TCRs were present in many individuals, most TCR sequences turned up only very rarely across donors. Because the 87-base-pair reads could not distinguish some IMGT-functional V segments, including TRBV6-2 and TRBV6-3, those segments were excluded. A group of highly shared sequence variants was considered likely to be a technical artifact of the sequencing pipeline. V-gene and J-gene trimming of TCR beta chains was associated with a missense DCLRE1C variant in a later genetic analysis, and the association was replicated in an independent cohort. Correlated functional status among segregating V segments might reflect linkage disequilibrium, but an unknown experimental factor could not be ruled out. Only TCR beta chains were sequenced in this cohort, and the absence of alpha or paired-chain data limited detectable features. The study gave a list of about 160 TCR beta chains associated with cytomegalovirus. According to a later genetic analysis, donors in an Asian-associated ancestry cluster had fewer N-insertions in productive TCRs than the roughly 700-donor mean. A further reported finding was that TCR beta sequences accurately predicted the HLA-A and HLA-B alleles for most subjects in the first cohort. Because some donors lacked HLA typing at each locus, the association tests relied only on the typed subset. Roughly uniform sequencing depth across donors was assumed in presence/absence analyses, although this assumption may not hold. In a later analysis, the rate of TCR association differed among HLA loci, with DRB1 alleles having the most associated TCRs and HLA-C alleles having the fewest. Immune exposure information for the cohort was limited to CMV serostatus. A later analysis found that HLA-associated TCR beta chains were more clonally expanded and had lower generation probabilities than equally common non-associated chains. In a later analysis, several top co-occurrence clusters were reported to appear linked to parvovirus B19, influenza, CMV and Epstein-Barr virus. A later analysis associated some 17,000 TCR beta sequences with specific HLA alleles at a false discovery rate of 0.05. Because counts were too low, some 17 rarely observed V segments, including chromosome 9 orphons, were excluded from the earlier analysis of roughly 580 of the donors. According to the authors, the approach could potentially be generalized to other disease states and immunological phenotypes. Broadly in line with IMGT annotations, most TCR beta V segments showed up in productive rearrangements about 90% or about 30% of the time in an earlier analysis of several hundred of the donors. Strong co-occurrence of HLA alleles, especially DR and DQ, made assigning TCR associations to individual alleles difficult.

The cohort consisted of approximately 670 healthy bone marrow donors. At the time of sampling, every cohort member was nominally healthy, though immune exposures that went unrecorded were likely present. The donor was CMV seronegative and was included in the group of 352 seronegative cohort members. Each donor provided a peripheral blood sample, and peripheral blood mononuclear cells were used for TCR beta sequencing. The Qiagen DNeasy Blood Extraction Kit was used to extract genomic DNA from the blood cell samples. This clone was observed a few times. What antigen it recognizes has not been identified. It has no much larger one-base neighbor in the sample; base qualities were not kept. Library prep was done by the immunoSEQ multiplex PCR assay. For the multiplex PCR, a mixture combining 60 forward primers for TCR Vbeta segments and 13 reverse primers for TCR Jbeta segments was used. The CDR3 region of rearranged TCR beta genes was amplified from genomic DNA by a multiplex PCR assay. The Illumina HiSeq System was used to sequence the amplified TCR beta libraries as 87-base-pair reads. For the original study's pipeline: In a later analysis, roughly 80 million unique TCR beta chains were counted across the 500 to 700 repertoires, and roughly 11 million of these chains were shared by at least two donors. To remove PCR and sequencing errors, raw reads were error-corrected and collapsed into unique sequences using a nearest-neighbor algorithm that merged closely related sequences. To assign V, D and J gene segments, CDR3 sequences were aligned to IMGT reference sequences. For a sequence to be retained, at least a six-nucleotide match to both a V gene segment and a J gene segment was required. Rearrangements were called productive when the CDR3 lacked stop codons and stayed in frame with V and J; all others were non-productive. Following IMGT convention, CDR3 was defined as the stretch from the second conserved V-encoded cysteine to the conserved J-encoded phenylalanine. The earlier analysis of about 620 of the donors excluded sequences that lacked an unambiguous match to a single V gene segment. An earlier analysis of 550 to 650 of the donors classified V segments as functional when productive rearrangements were above 56.7% and as segregating when the standard deviation between donors was above 5%. A statistical classification framework was built for diagnosing cytomegalovirus status from the catalog of TCR beta chain sequences. In a later analysis, TCR nucleotide sequences were compared against IMGT/GENE-DB human TR gene sequences so that V and J genes could be assigned. The TCRdist pipeline was used in a later analysis to assign CDR3 sequences and most-parsimonious VDJ recombination scenarios. A later analysis defined each TCR beta chain by its CDR3 amino acid sequence plus V-gene family, and excluded reads lacking a unique V-gene family. A later analysis removed roughly 590 highly shared, low-generation-probability nucleotide sequences to deal with suspected cross-contamination and a sequencing artifact. For each public chain, a later analysis derived a clonal expansion index from normalized ranks of inferred template counts within each repertoire. Generation probabilities in a later analysis came from a VDJ recombination model fitted to out-of-frame rearrangements, and those results were checked against IGoR. A later analysis scored TCR-TCR, TCR-HLA and TCR-CMV co-occurrence with hypergeometric tests, applying a repertoire-size bias correction to TCR pairs. To estimate false discovery rates, a later analysis permuted the HLA or CMV assignments 20 times. A later analysis grouped co-occurring TCRs with DBSCAN, adding TCRdist sequence similarity when clustering within HLA-allele-positive subsets. For co-occurrence clustering, repertoires with fewer than 30,000 or more than 120,000 public chains were excluded, along with five repertoires with anomalous nucleotide sharing. The source is immuneACCESS, and TCRdb retained only in-frame sequences with V and J called. Part of the clones is not carried over; for the studies checked, unresolved V genes explain less than half of this, and the remainder is unexplained. The DNA was the basis for D and trimming; V, J and clone size are from that table. For this sample the table gives 110,000 to 150,000 clones, of which about 76% were detected only once. The ten largest clones add up to roughly 3.8% of the sample.

The rearrangement combines TRBV28 with TRBJ1-3; the D gene is unclear. The TCR originated in a male donor in good health and CMV-seronegative. Sequencing was carried out using PBMCs. The DNA sequence is given as TGTGCCAGCAGTTTACCCCCGGGGTTAAACACCATATATTTT. This encodes CASSLPPGLNTIYF. The full variable domain, with segments outside the CDR3 supplied by the reference TRBV28 and TRBJ1-3 proteins, appears as DVKVTQSSRYLVKRTGEKVFLECVQDMDHENMFWYRQDPGLGLRLIYFSYDVKMKEKGDIPEGYSVSREKKERFSLILESASTNQTSMYLCASSLPPGLNTIYFGEGSWLTVV.